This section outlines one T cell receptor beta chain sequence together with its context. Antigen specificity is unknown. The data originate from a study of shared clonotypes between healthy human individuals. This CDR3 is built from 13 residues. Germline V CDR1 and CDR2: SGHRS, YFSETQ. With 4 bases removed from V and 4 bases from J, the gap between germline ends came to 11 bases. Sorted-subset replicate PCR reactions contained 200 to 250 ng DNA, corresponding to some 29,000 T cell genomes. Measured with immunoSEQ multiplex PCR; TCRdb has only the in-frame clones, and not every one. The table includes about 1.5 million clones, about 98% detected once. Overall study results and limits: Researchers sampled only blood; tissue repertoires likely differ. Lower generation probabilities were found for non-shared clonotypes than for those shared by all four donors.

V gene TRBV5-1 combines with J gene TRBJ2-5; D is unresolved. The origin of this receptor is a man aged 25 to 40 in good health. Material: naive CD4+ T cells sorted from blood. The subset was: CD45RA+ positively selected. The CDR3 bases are TGCGCCAGCAGCCGTAGACAAAGAGAGACCCAGTACTTC. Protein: CASSRRQRETQYF.